What follows are 18 T cell receptor beta chains derived from one specimen sequenced in a study of T cell responses to AZD1222 COVID-19 vaccine (dated by TCRdb to the early 2020s). The label giving this sample's time point can be read as: baseline before first vaccination. The library came from the immunoSEQ multiplex PCR assay. In its TCRdb copy, this immuneACCESS table keeps in-frame sequences only and misses some clones. Where compared with another copy, unresolved V genes explain less than half of these, and the others have no known cause. The sample data list under 150,000 clones, and roughly 90% of these were observed just once. The ten biggest clones cover approximately 3.5% of the sample. The input for sequencing was peripheral blood, taken on day 0 of AZD1222 vaccination. The receptors derive from an adult in good health.

The chain carries TRBV2 and TRBJ1-2, with TRBD1 matching 7 bases. V trimming: 8 bases; J trimming: 2 bases; junction bases outside the gene matches: 5. Germline CDR1 reads SNHLY; CDR2 reads FYNNEI. The CDR3 covers 13 residues. CDR3 DNA sequence: TGTGCCAGCGGGACAGCCATAAACTATGGCTACACCTTC. The encoded protein is CASGTAINYGYTF.

The rearrangement uses TRBV5-1 and TRBJ1-2, with D possibly matching TRBD1 (6 bases). Trimming stripped 4 bases from V and 5 bases from J, with 21 bases between. CDR1 is SGHRS and CDR2 is YFSETQ in the germline V gene. CDR3 size: 16 residues. This CDR3 is CASSILSGVLFYGYTF. The CDR3 bases are TGCGCCAGCAGCATCCTTTCAGGGGTTCTATTTTATGGCTACACCTTC.

This chain connects TRBV6-6 to TRBJ2-5; TRBD1 aligns across 9 bases. CDR1 and CDR2 (germline): MNHNY, SVGAGI (reference sequence). V was clipped by 2 bases and J by 8 bases; unmatched bases: 9. The CDR3 covers 15 residues. The CDR3 DNA follows: TGTGCCAGCAGTTACCCTCAGACAGGGGGGGAAACCCAGTACTTC. Translated: CASSYPQTGGETQYF.

This chain joins TRBV6-1 and TRBJ1-5, with D hard to call. V was clipped by 0 bases and J by 0 bases, with 6 bases between them. The CDR3 totals 15 residues. Looked up from germline, CDR1 is MNHNS and CDR2 is SASEGT. The CDR3 loop is CASSEAGSSNQPQHF. The CDR3 nucleotides are TGTGCCAGCAGTGAAGCTGGGAGTAGCAATCAGCCCCAGCATTTT.

The chain recombines TRBV5-1 with TRBJ1-6; D uncertain. The germline V gene has CDR1 SGHRS and CDR2 YFSETQ. CDR3 length: 15 amino acids. Trimming left V 0 bases short and J 7 bases short, with 11 bases between. The CDR3 sequence: CASSLAGLRNSPLHF. The CDR3 DNA follows: TGCGCCAGCAGCTTGGCCGGACTGAGAAATTCACCCCTCCACTTT.

This clone was recorded once. The V gene is TRBV3-1 (or the pseudogene TRBV3-2), the J gene TRBJ1-2; D gene ambiguous. Looked up from germline, CDR1 is LGHDT and CDR2 is YNNKEL (reference sequence). V lost 1 base and J lost 8, with 17 bases in between. The CDR3 spans 15 residues. For the CDR3, the DNA is TGTGCCAGCAGCCAAGGAGGAGAGGGCTTGCGGGGCTACACCTTC. This codes for CASSQGGEGLRGYTF.

The rearrangement uses TRBV29-1 and TRBJ1-2, with a possible D match to TRBD1 (5 bases). The CDR3 contains 13 residues. V was shortened by 6 bases and J by 0 bases, with 11 bases between the two germline ends. Germline CDR1 SQVTM, CDR2 ANQGSEA. The CDR3 sequence is CSVGTASNYGYTF. Here the CDR3 DNA reads TGCAGCGTCGGGACGGCATCTAACTATGGCTACACCTTC. Full variable domain (rest looked up from reference TRBV29-1 and TRBJ1-2): SAVISQKPSRDICQRGTSLTIQCQVDSQVTMMFWYRQQPGQSLTLIATANQGSEATYESGFVIDKFPISRPNLTFSTLTVSNMSPEDSSIYLCSVGTASNYGYTFGSGTRLTVV.

In nucleotides, the CDR3 is TGCGCCAGCAGCGGCGGGGGCATTAACAATGAGCAGTTCTTC. This sequence encodes CASSGGGINNEQFF. The V and J genes are TRBV5-1 and TRBJ2-1; D perhaps matches TRBD2 (7 bases). Per germline, CDR1 SGHRS and CDR2 YFSETQ. The V and J ends lost 4 bases and 5 bases respectively, with 13 bases between them. The length of the CDR3 is 14 residues.

The CDR3 sequence: CASSPPADYEQYF. In nucleotides, the CDR3 is TGTGCCAGCTCACCACCCGCGGACTACGAGCAGTACTTC. The chain employs TRBV18 and TRBJ2-7; D gene uncertain. Germline CDR1 is KGHSH and CDR2 is LQKENI. The CDR3 covers 13 residues. Trimming took off 0 bases at V and 3 bases at J, with 6 bases between the two ends.

This clone was seen only a few times. V and J are TRBV6-5 and TRBJ1-6; 8 nucleotides match TRBD1. V trimming: 5 bases; J trimming: 5 bases; junction bases outside the gene matches: 2. The germline V gene encodes CDR1 MNHEY and CDR2 SVGAGI. CDR3 length equals 14 residues. CDR3 nucleotide sequence: TGTGCCAGCAGTAGGGGACAGGATAATTCACCCCTCCACTTT. It encodes CASSRGQDNSPLHF.

The chain employs TRBV29-1 and TRBJ1-2; D is unresolved. The length of the CDR3 is 14 residues. Germline-derived CDR1 and CDR2 are SQVTM and ANQGSEA. Trimming took off 7 bases at V and 0 bases at J, with 15 bases between the two ends. The CDR3, as DNA: TGCAGCGGTACGGGCTTGGGAACTAACTATGGCTACACCTTC. It codes for CSGTGLGTNYGYTF.

The chain links TRBV10-3 to TRBJ1-6, with D hard to call. Germline V gene data show CDR1 as ENHRY and CDR2 as SYGVKD. Trimming left V 5 bases short and J 8 bases short, with 10 bases between. The CDR3 consists of 13 residues. The CDR3 loop reads CAISTNRDSPLHF. The DNA for the CDR3 is TGTGCCATCAGTACCAACAGAGATTCACCCCTCCACTTT.

The chain combines TRBV7-9 with TRBJ2-1; TRBD2 is a possible D gene (5 bases). CDR1 is SEHNR and CDR2 is FQNEAQ in the germline V gene (reference sequence). The CDR3 spans 14 residues. V lost 6 bases to trimming and J lost 3 bases, with 12 bases between them. The DNA of the CDR3 is TGTGCCAGCAGTTATACTAGGTTCTACAATGAGCAGTTCTTC. Translation: CASSYTRFYNEQFF.

Worth noting for this clone: The germline gene is not matched at one end of the junction; a read error may be the cause. The DNA for the CDR3 is TGTGCCAGCAGCCACCGGGACGGTCACTATGACTACACCTTC. Its translation is CASSHRDGHYDYTF. The rearrangement links TRBV6-2 or TRBV6-3 to TRBJ1-2, with D possibly being TRBD1 (5 bases). Germline values: CDR1 MNHEY, CDR2 SVGEGT. The CDR3 covers 14 residues.

This chain links TRBV15 with TRBJ1-5; 7 bases are shared with TRBD1. Germline V gene data show CDR1 as LNHNV and CDR2 as YYDKDF (reference sequence). Trimming removed 1 base from V and 2 bases from J; junction bases left unmatched: 11. The CDR3 runs to 18 residues. In DNA form, the CDR3 reads TGTGCCACCAGCAGAGGGGGATACAGGGGCATGGGCAATCAGCCCCAGCATTTT. It translates to CATSRGGYRGMGNQPQHF. Based on the CDR3 plus reference TRBV15 and TRBJ1-5, the full variable domain is DAMVIQNPRYQVTQFGKPVTLSCSQTLNHNVMYWYQQKSSQAPKLLFHYYDKDFNNEADTPDNFQSRRPNTSFCFLDIRSPGLGDTAMYLCATSRGGYRGMGNQPQHFGDGTRLSIL.

The chain joins TRBV3-1 (or the pseudogene TRBV3-2) to TRBJ1-1; D unresolved. Germline-derived CDR1 and CDR2 are LGHDT and YNNKEL (reference sequence). The CDR3 has 13 residues. The ends were cut back, 0 bases at V and 4 bases at J, with 6 bases in the middle. DNA of the CDR3: TGTGCCAGCAGCCAAGATAGTCCCACTGAAGCTTTCTTT. It is translated as CASSQDSPTEAFF.

The chain uses TRBV6-1 and TRBJ1-2; weak D call: TRBD1 (5 bases). In germline, CDR1 is MNHNS, CDR2 SASEGT. The V gene lost 3 bases and the J gene lost 9 bases, with 14 bases spanning the gap. The CDR3 is 13 residues long. The DNA for the CDR3 is TGTGCCAGCAGTGAGGTGGGGGTTTCGAGCTACACCTTC. Its protein product is CASSEVGVSSYTF.

V and J are TRBV6-5 and TRBJ1-1; 9 bases fit TRBD1. Germline CDR1 MNHEY, CDR2 SVGAGI. The ends lost 6 bases at V and 2 bases at J; junction bases unmatched: 7. The CDR3 has 15 amino acids. CDR3 amino acids: CASSAPGQGNTEAFF. The CDR3 bases are TGTGCCAGCAGCGCACCGGGACAGGGCAACACTGAAGCTTTCTTT.